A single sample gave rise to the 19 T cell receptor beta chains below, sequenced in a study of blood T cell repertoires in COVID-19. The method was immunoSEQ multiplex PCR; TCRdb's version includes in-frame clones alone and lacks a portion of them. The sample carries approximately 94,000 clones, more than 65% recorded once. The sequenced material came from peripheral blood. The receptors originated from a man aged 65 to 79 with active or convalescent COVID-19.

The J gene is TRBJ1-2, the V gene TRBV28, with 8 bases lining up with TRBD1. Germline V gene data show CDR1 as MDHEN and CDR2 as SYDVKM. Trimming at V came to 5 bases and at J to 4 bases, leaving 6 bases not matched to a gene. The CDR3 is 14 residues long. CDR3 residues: CASSPGQAFYGYTF. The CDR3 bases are TGTGCCAGCAGTCCGGGACAGGCCTTCTATGGCTACACCTTC.

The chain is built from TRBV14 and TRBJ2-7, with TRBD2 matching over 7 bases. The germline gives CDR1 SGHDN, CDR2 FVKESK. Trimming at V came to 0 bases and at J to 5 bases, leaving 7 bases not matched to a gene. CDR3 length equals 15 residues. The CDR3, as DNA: TGTGCCAGCAGCCAAGATAGGGAGGGTTTGGACGAGCAGTACTTC. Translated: CASSQDREGLDEQYF.

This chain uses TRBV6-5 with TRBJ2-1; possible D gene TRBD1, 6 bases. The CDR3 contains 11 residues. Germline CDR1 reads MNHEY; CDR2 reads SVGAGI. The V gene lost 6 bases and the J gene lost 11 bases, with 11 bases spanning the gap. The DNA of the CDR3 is TGTGCCAGCAGAACAGGGTTACAGCAGTTCTTC. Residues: CASRTGLQQFF.

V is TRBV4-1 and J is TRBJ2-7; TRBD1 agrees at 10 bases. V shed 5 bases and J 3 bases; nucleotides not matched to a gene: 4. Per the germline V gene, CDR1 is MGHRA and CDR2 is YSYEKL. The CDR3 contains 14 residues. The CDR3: CASSIDRGLYEQYF. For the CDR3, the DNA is TGCGCCAGCAGCATAGACAGGGGGCTCTACGAGCAGTACTTC.

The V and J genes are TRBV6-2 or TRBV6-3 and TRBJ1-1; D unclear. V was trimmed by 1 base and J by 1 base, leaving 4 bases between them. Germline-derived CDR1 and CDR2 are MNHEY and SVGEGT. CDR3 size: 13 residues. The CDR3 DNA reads TGTGCCAGCAGTTACTACTCGAACACTGAAGCTTTCTTT. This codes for CASSYYSNTEAFF.

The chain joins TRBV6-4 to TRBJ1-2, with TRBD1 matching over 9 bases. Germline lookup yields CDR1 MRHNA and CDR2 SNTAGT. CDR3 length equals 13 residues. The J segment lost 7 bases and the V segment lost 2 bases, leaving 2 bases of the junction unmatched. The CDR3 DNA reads TGTGCCAGCAGTGACACAGGGGGCAGTGGCTACACCTTC. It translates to CASSDTGGSGYTF.

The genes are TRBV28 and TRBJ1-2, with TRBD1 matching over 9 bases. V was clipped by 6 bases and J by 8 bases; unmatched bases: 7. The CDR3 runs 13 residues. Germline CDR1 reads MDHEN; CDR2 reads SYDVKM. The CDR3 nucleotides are TGTGCCAGCAGACGGGACAGGGTTGAGGGCTACACCTTC. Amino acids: CASRRDRVEGYTF.

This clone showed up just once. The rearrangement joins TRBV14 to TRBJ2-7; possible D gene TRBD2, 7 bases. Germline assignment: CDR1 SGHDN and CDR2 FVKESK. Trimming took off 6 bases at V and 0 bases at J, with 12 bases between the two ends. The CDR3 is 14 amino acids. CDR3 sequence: CASRMRGPSYEQYF. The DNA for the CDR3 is TGTGCCAGCAGGATGCGGGGGCCCTCCTACGAGCAGTACTTC.

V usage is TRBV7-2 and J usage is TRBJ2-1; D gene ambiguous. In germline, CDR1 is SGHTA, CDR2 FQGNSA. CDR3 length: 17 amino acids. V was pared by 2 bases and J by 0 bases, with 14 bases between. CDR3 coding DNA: TGTGCCAGCAGCTTACTCGCAGGCGCGAACTCCTACAATGAGCAGTTCTTC. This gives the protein CASSLLAGANSYNEQFF.

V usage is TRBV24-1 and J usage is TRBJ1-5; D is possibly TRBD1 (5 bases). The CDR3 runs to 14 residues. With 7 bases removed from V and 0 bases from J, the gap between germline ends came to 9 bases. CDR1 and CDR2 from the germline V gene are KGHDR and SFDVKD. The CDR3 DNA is TGTGCCACCAGGGAGGGGAATAGCAATCAGCCCCAGCATTTT. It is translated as CATREGNSNQPQHF.

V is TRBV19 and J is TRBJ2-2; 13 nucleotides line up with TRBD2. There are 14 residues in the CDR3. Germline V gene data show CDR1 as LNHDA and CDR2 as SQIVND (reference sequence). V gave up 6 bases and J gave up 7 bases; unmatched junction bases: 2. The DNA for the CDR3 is TGTGCCAGTAGCACTAGCGGGAGGGTCGGGGAGCTGTTTTTT. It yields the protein CASSTSGRVGELFF.

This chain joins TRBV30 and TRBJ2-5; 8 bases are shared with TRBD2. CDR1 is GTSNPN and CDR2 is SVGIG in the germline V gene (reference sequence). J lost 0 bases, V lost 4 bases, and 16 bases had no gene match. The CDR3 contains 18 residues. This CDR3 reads CAWIRGSGDTMYQETQYF. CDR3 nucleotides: TGTGCCTGGATACGAGGTAGCGGGGACACCATGTACCAAGAGACCCAGTACTTC.

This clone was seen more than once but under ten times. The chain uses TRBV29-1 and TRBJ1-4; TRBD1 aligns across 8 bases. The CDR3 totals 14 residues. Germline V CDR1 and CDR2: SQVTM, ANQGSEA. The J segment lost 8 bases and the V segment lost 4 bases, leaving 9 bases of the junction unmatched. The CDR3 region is CSVGQGANGEKLFF. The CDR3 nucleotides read TGCAGCGTTGGGCAGGGGGCGAATGGAGAAAAACTGTTTTTT.

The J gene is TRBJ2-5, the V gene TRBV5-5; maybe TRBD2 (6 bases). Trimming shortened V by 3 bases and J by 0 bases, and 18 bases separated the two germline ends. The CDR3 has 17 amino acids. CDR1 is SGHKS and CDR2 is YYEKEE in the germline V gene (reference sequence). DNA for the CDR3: TGTGCCAGCAGCTACCCCGGGACTTTCCGGTACCAAGAGACCCAGTACTTC. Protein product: CASSYPGTFRYQETQYF.

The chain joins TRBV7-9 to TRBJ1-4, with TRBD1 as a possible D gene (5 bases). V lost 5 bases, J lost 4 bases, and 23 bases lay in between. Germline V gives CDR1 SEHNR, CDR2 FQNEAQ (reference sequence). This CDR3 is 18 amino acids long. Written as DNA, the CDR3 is TGTGCCAGCAGCCTTACCCCCATTTCTGGGGCCCATAATGAAAAACTGTTTTTT. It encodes CASSLTPISGAHNEKLFF.

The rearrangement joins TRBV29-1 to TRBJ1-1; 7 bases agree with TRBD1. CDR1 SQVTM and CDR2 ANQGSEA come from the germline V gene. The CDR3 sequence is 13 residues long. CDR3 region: CSTTGQMNTEAFF. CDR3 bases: TGCAGTACAACGGGACAGATGAACACTGAAGCTTTCTTT.

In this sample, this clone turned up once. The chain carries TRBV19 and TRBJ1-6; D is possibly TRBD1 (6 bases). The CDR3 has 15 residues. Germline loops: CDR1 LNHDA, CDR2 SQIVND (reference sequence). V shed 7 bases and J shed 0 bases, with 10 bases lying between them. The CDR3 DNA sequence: TGTGCCAGTACCCCCAGGGGCTCCTATAATTCACCCCTCCACTTT. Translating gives CASTPRGSYNSPLHF. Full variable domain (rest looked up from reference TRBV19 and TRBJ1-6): DGGITQSPKYLFRKEGQNVTLSCEQNLNHDAMYWYRQDPGQGLRLIYYSQIVNDFQKGDIAEGYSVSREKKESFPLTVTSAQKNPTAFYLCASTPRGSYNSPLHFGNGTRLTVT.

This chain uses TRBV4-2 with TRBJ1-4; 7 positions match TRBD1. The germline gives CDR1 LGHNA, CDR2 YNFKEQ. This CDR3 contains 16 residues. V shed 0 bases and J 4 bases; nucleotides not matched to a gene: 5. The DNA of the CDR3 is TGTGCCAGCAGCCAAGACCTCCAGGGGGTTAATGAAAAACTGTTTTTT. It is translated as CASSQDLQGVNEKLFF.

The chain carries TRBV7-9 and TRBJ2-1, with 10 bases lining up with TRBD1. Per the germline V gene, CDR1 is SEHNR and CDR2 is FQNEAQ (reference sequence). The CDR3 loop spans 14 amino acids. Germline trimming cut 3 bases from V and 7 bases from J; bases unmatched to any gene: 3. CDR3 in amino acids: CASSLDRGVNEQFF. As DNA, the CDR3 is TGTGCCAGCAGCTTGGACAGGGGGGTAAATGAGCAGTTCTTC.